The 13 T cell receptor beta chains in this list originate from one sample, sequenced in a study of Graves' ophthalmopathy and Graves' hyperthyroidism. The authors amplified TCR beta CDR3 regions from RNA transcripts. The workflow started with a first-round RT-PCR run with HTBI primers and then moved on to a second-round multiplex PCR. TCRdb reprocessed the multiplex PCR reads via MiXCR and lists one record per CDR3 protein. This sample carries 360,000 or so distinct CDR3 sequences, around 20% of them seen once, and the ten largest clones take roughly 1.4%. The material sequenced was peripheral blood. The source is a woman aged 18-29 years with Graves' ophthalmopathy.

This clonotype was counted at least ten times. V is TRBV11-2 and J is TRBJ2-2; tentatively, D is TRBD1 or TRBD2 (5 bases each). There are 15 residues in the CDR3. Germline values: CDR1 SGHAT, CDR2 FQNNGV. The germline V and J ends were trimmed by 1 base and 7 bases, with 13 bases remaining between them. The CDR3 sequence: CASSLVLARGGELFF. The CDR3 DNA sequence: TGTGCCAGCAGCTTAGTTCTCGCGAGGGGCGGGGAGCTGTTTTTT.

This clonotype was detected ten times or more. CDR3 nucleotides: TGTGCCAGCAGCCAAGAAGAGACTAGCGGGGAAGGGACCCAGTACTTC. Encoded protein: CASSQEETSGEGTQYF. The rearrangement links TRBV14 to TRBJ2-5, with 11 bases lining up with TRBD2. The CDR3 runs 16 residues. The germline V gene encodes CDR1 SGHDN and CDR2 FVKESK. Trimming cost V 0 bases and J 7 bases; bases outside gene matches: 7.

This clonotype was detected ten times or more. V and J are TRBV7-2 and TRBJ1-3; no clear D. The V end lost 4 bases, the J end lost 2 bases, and 18 bases lay between the germline ends. Germline CDR1 SGHTA, CDR2 FQGNSA. The CDR3 runs to 17 residues. The CDR3: CASSSSKTNWAGNTIYF. In nucleotides, the CDR3 is TGTGCCAGCAGCTCTAGTAAAACAAATTGGGCTGGAAACACCATATATTTT.

This clonotype occurred many times. At one boundary the junction diverges from the germline segment, which might be a read error. V and J are TRBV11-1 and TRBJ2-7; D is unclear. From germline, CDR1 is SGHAT and CDR2 FQDESV (reference sequence). CDR3 length: 13 amino acids. The CDR3 bases are TGTGCCTGCAGCCATTCGAGCTCCTACGAGCAGTACTTC. It is translated as CACSHSSSYEQYF.

This clonotype has at least ten counts. The V call is TRBV20-1, the J call TRBJ2-7, with 7 bases aligning to TRBD1. CDR3 length: 11 residues. Germline assignment: CDR1 DFQATT and CDR2 SNEGSKA (reference sequence). The V segment lost 5 bases and the J segment 6 bases; nucleotides outside the gene matches: 4. CDR3 region: CSASDRAEQYF. The DNA of the CDR3 is TGCAGTGCTTCCGACAGGGCCGAGCAGTACTTC.

This clonotype was counted many times. The chain links TRBV30 to TRBJ2-7, with TRBD1 matching 9 bases. Germline assignment: CDR1 GTSNPN and CDR2 SVGIG (reference sequence). The CDR3 loop spans 14 amino acids. The ends lost 4 bases at V and 2 bases at J; junction bases unmatched: 6. CDR3: CAWTKTGGTYEQYF. The CDR3 DNA follows: TGTGCCTGGACTAAGACAGGGGGGACCTACGAGCAGTACTTC.

This clonotype was observed many times. A read error may explain this, as a much larger clone is one base away. The chain employs TRBV6-5 and TRBJ1-2; 8 positions match TRBD1. The CDR3 is 16 residues long. V lost 2 bases, J lost 4 bases, and 9 bases stayed unmatched. The germline gives CDR1 MNHEY, CDR2 SVGAGI. CDR3: CASSYRDRIRGYGYTF. The CDR3 DNA is TGTGCCAGCAGTTACCGGGACAGGATTAGAGGCTATGGCTACACCTTC.

The gene calls are TRBV6-1 and TRBJ2-2; maybe TRBD2 (6 bases). This CDR3 comprises 12 residues. V dropped 6 bases and J dropped 8 bases, with 10 bases sitting between them. From germline, CDR1 is MNHNS and CDR2 SASEGT. As DNA, the CDR3 is TGTGCCAGCAGACCTGCGGGGGGGGAGCTGTTTTTT. It translates to CASRPAGGELFF.

This clonotype is a singleton in its sample. The rearrangement joins TRBV2 to TRBJ2-7; possible D gene TRBD1, 5 bases. V lost 6 bases, J lost 2 bases, and 14 bases lay in between. Germline values: CDR1 SNHLY, CDR2 FYNNEI. This CDR3 is built from 14 residues. The CDR3, as DNA: TGTGCCAGCAGCCCGGACCCCAGGGCCTACGAGCAGTACTTC. It encodes CASSPDPRAYEQYF.

This clonotype was seen repeatedly, ten times or more. The chain combines TRBV6-2 or TRBV6-3 with TRBJ1-1, with D hard to call. Germline V gene lookup returns CDR1 MNHEY and CDR2 SVGEGT. Trimming removed 5 bases from V and 6 bases from J, with 13 bases in between. This CDR3 spans 13 amino acids. CDR3 residues: CASSPLPTSEAFF. Written as DNA, the CDR3 is TGTGCCAGCAGTCCTCTACCCACTTCTGAAGCTTTCTTT.

In this sample, this clonotype turned up many times. This chain joins TRBV29-1 and TRBJ2-2; D is ambiguous. The CDR3 has 15 amino acids. The germline V and J ends were trimmed by 1 base and 1 base, with 10 bases remaining between them. The V gene's germline CDR1 is SQVTM and CDR2 ANQGSEA. CDR3 coding DNA: TGCAGCGTTGAAGCTACGGACCGGAACACCGGGGAGCTGTTTTTT. The encoded protein is CSVEATDRNTGELFF.

Ten or more counts support this clonotype. The chain uses TRBV2 and TRBJ1-1; D not certain. The V gene lost 4 bases and the J gene lost 5 bases, with 8 bases spanning the gap. The CDR3 is 12 amino acids. Germline values: CDR1 SNHLY, CDR2 FYNNEI. CDR3 coding DNA: TGTGCCAGCAGTGTAATCGATACTGAAGCTTTCTTT. It codes for CASSVIDTEAFF.

This clonotype has at least ten counts. The CDR3 DNA follows: TGTGCCAGCAGCTTAAGTTGGTCCTACGAGCAGTACTTC. The encoded protein is CASSLSWSYEQYF. V usage is TRBV7-9 and J usage is TRBJ2-7; no clear D gene. CDR3 length equals 13 residues. Germline CDR1 and CDR2: SEHNR and FQNEAQ (reference sequence). The V and J ends lost 2 bases and 1 base respectively, with 6 bases between them.